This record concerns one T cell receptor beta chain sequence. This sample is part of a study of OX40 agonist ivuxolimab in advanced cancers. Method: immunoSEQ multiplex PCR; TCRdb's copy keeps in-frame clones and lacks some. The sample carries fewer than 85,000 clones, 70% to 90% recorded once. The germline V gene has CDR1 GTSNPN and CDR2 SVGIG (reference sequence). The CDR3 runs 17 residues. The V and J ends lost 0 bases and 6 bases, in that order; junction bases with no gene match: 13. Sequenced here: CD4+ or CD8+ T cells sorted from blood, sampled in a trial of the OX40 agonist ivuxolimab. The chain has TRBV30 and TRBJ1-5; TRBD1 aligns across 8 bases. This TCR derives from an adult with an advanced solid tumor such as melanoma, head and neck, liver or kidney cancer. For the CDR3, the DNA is TGTGCCTGGAGTGTCCCGGGTAGGCAGGGGGCAGGTCAGCCCCAGCATTTT. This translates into CAWSVPGRQGAGQPQHF.